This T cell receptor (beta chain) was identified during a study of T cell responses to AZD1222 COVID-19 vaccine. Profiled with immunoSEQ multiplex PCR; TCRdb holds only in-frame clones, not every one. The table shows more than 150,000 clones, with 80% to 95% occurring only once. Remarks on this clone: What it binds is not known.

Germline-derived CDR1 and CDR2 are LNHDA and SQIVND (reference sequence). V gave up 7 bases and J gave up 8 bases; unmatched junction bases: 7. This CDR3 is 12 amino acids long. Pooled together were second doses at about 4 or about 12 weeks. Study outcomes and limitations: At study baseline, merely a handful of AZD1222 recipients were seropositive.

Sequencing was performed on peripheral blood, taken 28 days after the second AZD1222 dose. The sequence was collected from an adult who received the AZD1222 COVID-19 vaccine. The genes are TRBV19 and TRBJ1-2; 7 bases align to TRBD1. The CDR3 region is CASTQTGRGYTF. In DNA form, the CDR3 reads TGTGCCAGTACTCAGACAGGGCGAGGCTACACCTTC.